Only one count was recorded for the clone carrying this T cell receptor beta chain. What it binds is unknown. The sample comes from a study of cytomegalovirus exposure and HLA in healthy donors. General observations from the study: Presence/absence analyses rested on an assumption that sequencing depth was roughly uniform across donors. The availability of immune exposure information extended only to CMV serostatus. Confirmation in vitro established that a few CMV-associated chains were specific for CMV antigens.

The primer mix had 60 Vbeta and 13 Jbeta primers. Using immunoSEQ multiplex PCR, the repertoire was profiled, and TCRdb retains in-frame clones only, with some absent. The data contain 150,000 to 200,000 clones, around 80% of them seen just once; the ten biggest clones take up 1.9%. This CDR3 is built from 15 residues. The V segment lost 3 bases and the J segment 7 bases; nucleotides outside the gene matches: 6. CDR1 SGHRS and CDR2 YFSETQ come from the germline V gene. The chain has TRBV5-1 and TRBJ2-1; 11 bases fit TRBD2. The sequenced sample consisted of PBMCs. The source of this sequence is a young man in good health and CMV-seronegative. The CDR3 protein is CASSSRLAGINEQFF. CDR3 in DNA: TGCGCCAGCAGCTCAAGACTAGCGGGAATAAATGAGCAGTTCTTC. Full variable domain (missing parts from reference TRBV5-1 and TRBJ2-1): KAGVTQTPRYLIKTRGQQVTLSCSPISGHRSVSWYQQTPGQGLQFLFEYFSETQRNKGNFPGRFSGRQFSNSRSEMNVSTLELGDSALYLCASSSRLAGINEQFFGPGTRLTVL.